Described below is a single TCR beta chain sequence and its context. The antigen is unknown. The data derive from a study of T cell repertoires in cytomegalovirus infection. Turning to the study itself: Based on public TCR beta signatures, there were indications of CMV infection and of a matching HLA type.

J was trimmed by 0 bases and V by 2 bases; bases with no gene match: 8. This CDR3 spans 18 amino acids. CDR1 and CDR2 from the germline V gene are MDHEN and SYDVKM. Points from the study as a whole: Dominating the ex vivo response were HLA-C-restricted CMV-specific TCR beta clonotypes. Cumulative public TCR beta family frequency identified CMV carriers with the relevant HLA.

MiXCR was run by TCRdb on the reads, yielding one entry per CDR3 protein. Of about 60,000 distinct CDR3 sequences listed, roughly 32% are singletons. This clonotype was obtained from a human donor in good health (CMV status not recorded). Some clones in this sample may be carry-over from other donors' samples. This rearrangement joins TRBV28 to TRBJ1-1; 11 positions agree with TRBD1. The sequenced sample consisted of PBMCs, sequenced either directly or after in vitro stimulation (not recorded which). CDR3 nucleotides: TGTGCCAGCAGTTTAGGGACAGGGGGGGCTGATTTGAACACTGAAGCTTTCTTT. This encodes CASSLGTGGADLNTEAFF.